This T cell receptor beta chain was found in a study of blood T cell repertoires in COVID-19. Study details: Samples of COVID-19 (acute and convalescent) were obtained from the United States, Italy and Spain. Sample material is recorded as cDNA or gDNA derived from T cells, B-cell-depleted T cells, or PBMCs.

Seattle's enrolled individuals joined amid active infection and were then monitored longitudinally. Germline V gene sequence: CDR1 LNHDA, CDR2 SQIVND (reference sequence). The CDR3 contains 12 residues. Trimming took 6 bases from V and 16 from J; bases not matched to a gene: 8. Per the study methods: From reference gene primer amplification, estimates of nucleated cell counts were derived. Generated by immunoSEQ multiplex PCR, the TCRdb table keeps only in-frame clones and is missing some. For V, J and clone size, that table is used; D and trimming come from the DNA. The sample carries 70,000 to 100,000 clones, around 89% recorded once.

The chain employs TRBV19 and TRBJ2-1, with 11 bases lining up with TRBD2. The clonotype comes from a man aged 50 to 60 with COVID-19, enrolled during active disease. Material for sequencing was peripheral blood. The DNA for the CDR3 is TGTGCCAGTAGCTTCATAGCGGGGGGGCGATTCTTC. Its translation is CASSFIAGGRFF.